This T cell receptor beta chain was captured in a study of blood T cells in healthy people across ages. This CDR3 has 15 amino acids. Trimming pared 3 bases from V and 2 bases from J, leaving 17 bases between. In germline, CDR1 is DFQATT, CDR2 SNEGSKA (reference sequence). A sample-barcoded 5' primer and a J-beta primer mix were used in a second PCR of roughly 6 to 11 cycles. TCRdb ran MiXCR on the 5' RACE reads and lists one entry per CDR3 protein. The sample has about 1.4 million distinct CDR3 sequences; 45% to 70% are singletons. The chain carries TRBV20-1 and TRBJ2-7; no firm D call. Source material: blood. The receptor comes from a man aged 18 to 30 in good health. The CDR3 DNA reads as TGCAGTGCTAGGGTTATATGGGGAACCCCCTACGAGCAGTACTTC. Its protein is CSARVIWGTPYEQYF.